The rows below give T cell receptor beta chains drawn from one sample of a study of cytomegalovirus exposure and HLA in healthy donors. Method: immunoSEQ multiplex PCR; TCRdb's copy keeps in-frame clones and lacks some. Of some 120,000 clones listed, just under 95% are singletons. Source material: PBMCs. Source of these receptors: a woman aged 18-35 years in good health and CMV-seronegative. CDR3s include the opening cysteine and the closing phenylalanine or tryptophan. A D gene is named only where the DNA matches it firmly. Only some rows state a clone size, as once, few, many or a class for expanded clones.

size | J | V | D | DNA | CDR3
NA | TRBJ2-2 | TRBV30 | TRBD2 | TGTGCCTGGCGGATCAGACTAGCGGACACCGGGGAGCTGTTTTTT | CAWRIRLADTGELFF
few | TRBJ1-1 | TRBV28 | NA | TGTGCCAGCAGTTTATCAAACACTGAAGCTTTCTTT | CASSLSNTEAFF
NA | TRBJ1-2 | TRBV2 | NA | TGTGCCAGCAGTGATGCGAACGGGGGGCGGGCGGACTATGGCTACACCTTC | CASSDANGGRADYGYTF
NA | TRBJ1-3 | TRBV5-1 | TRBD1 | TGCGCCAGCAGCAAGGACAGGGACATATATTTT | CASSKDRDIYF
NA | TRBJ1-1 | TRBV28 | NA | TGTGCCAGCAGTTTACGTGGCTTTGAAGCTTTCTTT | CASSLRGFEAFF
NA | TRBJ2-7 | TRBV19 | NA | TGTGCCAGTAGTATTCGAGGACAGAGGAACTACGAGCAGTACTTC | CASSIRGQRNYEQYF
NA | TRBJ2-7 | TRBV20-1 | NA | TGCAGTTCCGGTCGTTCGGACGAGCAGTACTTC | CSSGRSDEQYF
NA | TRBJ1-2 | TRBV28 | TRBD1 | TGTGCCAGCAGTGAGTCACAGGGGGCCTATTATGGCTACACCTTC | CASSESQGAYYGYTF
NA | TRBJ1-1 | TRBV23-1 | NA | TGCGCCAGCAGTCTCCCGGGGGGGTACGCTGAAGCTTTCTTT | CASSLPGGYAEAFF
NA | TRBJ2-5 | TRBV5-4 | NA | TGTGCCAGCAGCCCCCGGCCCCTAGCGACAGAGACCCAGTACTTC | CASSPRPLATETQYF
NA | TRBJ2-7 | TRBV28 | TRBD2 | TGTGCCAGCTGGGGGGGTGGCTACGAGCAGTACTTC | CASWGGGYEQYF
NA | TRBJ2-1 | TRBV4-1 | NA | TGCGCCAGCAGCCAAGTCACTGGCGGGCTTCCATACAATGAGCAGTTCTTC | CASSQVTGGLPYNEQFF
NA | TRBJ1-1 | TRBV9 | NA | TGTGCCAGCAGCTCCCTGACTGCTGGGAACACTGAAGCTTTCTTT | CASSSLTAGNTEAFF
NA | TRBJ2-2 | TRBV13 | NA | TGTGCCAGCAGCTTAGGGGAGACAGCGAACACCGGGGAGCTGTTTTTT | CASSLGETANTGELFF
NA | TRBJ2-7 | TRBV9 | TRBD1 | TGTGCCAGCAGCGGATGGGAGGGACAGGGGGCCGAGCAGTACTTC | CASSGWEGQGAEQYF
NA | TRBJ2-3 | TRBV13 | TRBD2 | TGTGCCAGCAGCCCCAGGACTAGCGGGACAGATACGCAGTATTTT | CASSPRTSGTDTQYF
NA | TRBJ2-1 | TRBV6-1 | NA | TGTGCCAGCAGTGATCGCCTCGACAGGGGACGCGCTAGCGGAAACAATGAGCAGTTCTTC | CASSDRLDRGRASGNNEQFF
NA | TRBJ1-5 | TRBV28 | TRBD1 | TGTGCCAGCAGACCCGGGACAGGGGCAAGCAATCAGCCCCAGCATTTT | CASRPGTGASNQPQHF
NA | TRBJ2-4 | TRBV5-1 | NA | TGCGCCAGCAGCCTGGGGGGGCCAGGGGACATTCAGTACTTC | CASSLGGPGDIQYF
NA | TRBJ1-5 | TRBV5-1 | NA | TGCGCCAGCAGCTTGTCAGACAGGAAAAATCAGCCCCAGCATTTT | CASSLSDRKNQPQHF
NA | TRBJ1-5 | TRBV28 | NA | TGTGCCAGCAGTTTGTTGGAGGGAAGCCAGCCCCAGCATTTT | CASSLLEGSQPQHF
NA | TRBJ1-4 | TRBV12-5 | NA | TGTGCTAGTGGCTGGGCCGGGGGGCGCGGTGAAAAACTGTTTTTT | CASGWAGGRGEKLFF
NA | TRBJ2-1 | TRBV14 | NA | TGTGCCAGCAGCCAAGGCAGGGGCATCTACAATGAGCAGTTCTTC | CASSQGRGIYNEQFF
NA | TRBJ2-1 | TRBV28 | NA | TGTGCCAGCAGTTATAGTACTCTGCACTACAATGAGCAGTTCTTC | CASSYSTLHYNEQFF
once | TRBJ2-3 | TRBV28 | TRBD1 | TGTGCCAGCACCTCCGGGACAGGGGCCACAGATACGCAGTATTTT | CASTSGTGATDTQYF
NA | TRBJ2-1 | TRBV6-1 | NA | TGTGCCAGCAGTGGGCTAGGCTCCAATGAGCAGTTCTTC | CASSGLGSNEQFF
NA | TRBJ1-1 | TRBV19 | NA | TGTGCCAGTAGTATATCGCCAGGGATGAACACTGAAGCTTTCTTT | CASSISPGMNTEAFF
NA | TRBJ2-7 | TRBV27 | NA | TGTGCCAGCAGCCCGACCCCGGGGACATACGAGCAGTACTTC | CASSPTPGTYEQYF
once | TRBJ2-3 | TRBV18 | NA | TGTGCCAGCTCACCTATTCTGACAGGATCTAGCACAGATACGCAGTATTTT | CASSPILTGSSTDTQYF
NA | TRBJ2-7 | TRBV28 | TRBD1 | TGTGCCAGCAGAGGAGAGGGGACAGGGGGTTACGAGCAGTACTTC | CASRGEGTGGYEQYF
NA | TRBJ2-7 | TRBV7-9 | NA | TGTGCCAGCAGCTCGTCGGGGGAGCAGTACTTC | CASSSSGEQYF
NA | TRBJ2-1 | TRBV5-8 | NA | TGTGCCAGCAGCTTGGTTTCCGTTTACAATGAGCAGTTCTTC | CASSLVSVYNEQFF
NA | TRBJ2-1 | TRBV27 | TRBD2 | TGTGCCAGCGGCCTGACTAGCGGGTACTACAATGAGCAGTTCTTC | CASGLTSGYYNEQFF
NA | TRBJ2-7 | TRBV6-6 | TRBD2 | TGTGCCAGCAGACCTAGCGGGAATGGCTACGAGCAGTACTTC | CASRPSGNGYEQYF
NA | TRBJ2-5 | TRBV5-6 | TRBD2 | TGTGCCAGCAGCCCAACGGGGGGGCTGGAGACCCAGTACTTC | CASSPTGGLETQYF
NA | TRBJ1-1 | TRBV6-5 | NA | TGTGCCAGCAGTCAGGGAAACACTGAAGCTTTCTTT | CASSQGNTEAFF
NA | TRBJ1-1 | TRBV7-3 | NA | TGTGCCAGCAGCTTATCTCAGTGGACTGAAGCTTTCTTT | CASSLSQWTEAFF
NA | TRBJ2-3 | TRBV5-1 | NA | TGCGCCAGCAGCTTGAATCCGGCAGATACGCAGTATTTT | CASSLNPADTQYF
NA | TRBJ1-5 | TRBV29-1 | NA | TGCAGCGTTGCGTTCAGTAGCAATCAGCCCCAGCATTTT | CSVAFSSNQPQHF
once | TRBJ2-7 | TRBV7-6 | TRBD2 | TGTGCCAGCAGCTTAGGGCGTTTATTACAGCGGGGGGGACCCGAGCAGTACTTC | CASSLGRLLQRGGPEQYF
NA | TRBJ1-1 | TRBV6-5 | TRBD1 | TGTGCCAGCACAACAGGGGGCGCGGATGGTACTGAAGCTTTCTTT | CASTTGGADGTEAFF
NA | TRBJ1-5 | TRBV28 | NA | TGTGCCAGCACCAAAAAAGACATCTATAGCAATCAGCCCCAGCATTTT | CASTKKDIYSNQPQHF
NA | TRBJ1-2 | TRBV2 | NA | TGTGCCAGCTTGCCCCCCGCCCCAGGGTTTATCGGCTATGGCTACACCTTC | CASLPPAPGFIGYGYTF
NA | TRBJ2-5 | TRBV6-1 | NA | TGTGCCGGGGGGGCGTACCAAGAGACCCAGTACTTC | CAGGAYQETQYF
NA | TRBJ1-2 | TRBV19 | NA | TGTGCCAGTTCCGCGGCACACTATGGCTACACCTTC | CASSAAHYGYTF
NA | TRBJ1-2 | TRBV7-9 | TRBD1 | TGTGCCAGCAGCTTTGGGACAGGGGGGGACTATGGCTACACCTTC | CASSFGTGGDYGYTF
once | TRBJ1-1 | TRBV5-6 | NA | TGTGCCAGCAGCTTGCGTCCCACAGGGATCGCTTTCTTT | CASSLRPTGIAFF
NA | TRBJ2-3 | TRBV28 | TRBD1 | TGTGCCAGCAGCCCCTTTGTCGGGACAGGGGTCCTCACAGATACGCAGTATTTT | CASSPFVGTGVLTDTQYF
NA | TRBJ1-5 | TRBV2 | NA | TGTGCCAGCAGCCGGGACATCAATCAGCCCCAGCATTTT | CASSRDINQPQHF
NA | TRBJ2-2 | TRBV19 | NA | TGTGTCTCAGGGAAGAACACCGGGGAGCTGTTTTTT | CVSGKNTGELFF
once | TRBJ2-2 | TRBV2 | NA | TGTGCCAGCCGCGGCGGGGAGCTGTTTTTT | CASRGGELFF
NA | TRBJ2-7 | TRBV7-9 | NA | TGTGCCAGCACCTACGCGGGGATTCAAGAGCAGTACTTC | CASTYAGIQEQYF
NA | TRBJ1-1 | TRBV2 | TRBD1 | TGTGCCAGCAGGGAGACAGGGGGCCAGTTCACTGAAGCTTTCTTT | CASRETGGQFTEAFF
NA | TRBJ1-3 | TRBV25-1 | NA | TGTGCCAGCAGACGGACAGCAGGAAACACCATATATTTT | CASRRTAGNTIYF
NA | TRBJ1-2 | TRBV19 | NA | TGTGCCAGTAGTGGGCAAGCTAACTATGGCTACACCTTC | CASSGQANYGYTF
NA | TRBJ2-2 | TRBV7-3 | TRBD2 | TGTGCCAGCAGCGGTATAGCGGGAGGATCCGGGGAGCTGTTTTTT | CASSGIAGGSGELFF
NA | TRBJ2-1 | TRBV12-5 | NA | TGTGCTAGTGGTCAGGTGGGACTCTTCAATGAGCAGTTCTTC | CASGQVGLFNEQFF